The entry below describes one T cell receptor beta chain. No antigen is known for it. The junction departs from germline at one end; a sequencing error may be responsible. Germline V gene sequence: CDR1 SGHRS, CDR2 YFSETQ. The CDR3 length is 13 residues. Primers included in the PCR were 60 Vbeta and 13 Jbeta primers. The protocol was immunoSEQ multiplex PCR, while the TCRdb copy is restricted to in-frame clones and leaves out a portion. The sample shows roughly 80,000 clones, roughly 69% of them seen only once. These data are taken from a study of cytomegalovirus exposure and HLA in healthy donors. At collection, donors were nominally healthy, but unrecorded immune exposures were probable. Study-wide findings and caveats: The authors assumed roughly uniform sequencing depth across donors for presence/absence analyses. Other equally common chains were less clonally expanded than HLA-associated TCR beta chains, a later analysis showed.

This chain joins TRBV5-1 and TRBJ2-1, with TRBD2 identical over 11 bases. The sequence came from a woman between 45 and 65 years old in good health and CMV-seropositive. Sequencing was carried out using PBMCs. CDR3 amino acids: CASSLDLAGGPIF. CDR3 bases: TGCGCCAGCAGCTTGGATCTAGCGGGGGGTCCGATCTTC.